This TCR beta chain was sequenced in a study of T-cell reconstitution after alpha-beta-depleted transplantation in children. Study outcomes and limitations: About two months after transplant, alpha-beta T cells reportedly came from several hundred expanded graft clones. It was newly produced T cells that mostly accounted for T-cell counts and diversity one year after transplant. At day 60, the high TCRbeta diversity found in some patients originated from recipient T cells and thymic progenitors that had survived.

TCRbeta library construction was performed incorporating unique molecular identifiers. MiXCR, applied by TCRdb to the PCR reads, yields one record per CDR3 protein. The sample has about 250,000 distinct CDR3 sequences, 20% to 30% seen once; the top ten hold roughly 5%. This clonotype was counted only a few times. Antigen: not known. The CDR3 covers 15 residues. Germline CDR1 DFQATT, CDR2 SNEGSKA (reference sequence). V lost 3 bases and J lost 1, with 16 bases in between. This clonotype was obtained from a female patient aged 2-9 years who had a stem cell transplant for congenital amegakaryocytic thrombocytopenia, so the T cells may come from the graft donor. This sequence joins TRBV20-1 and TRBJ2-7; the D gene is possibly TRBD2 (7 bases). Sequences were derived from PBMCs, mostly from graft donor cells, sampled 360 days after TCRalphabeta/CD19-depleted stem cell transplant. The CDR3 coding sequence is TGCAGTGCTAGTAGGCCGGGGGGCCAGTCCTACGAGCAGTACTTC. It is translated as CSASRPGGQSYEQYF.